Presented here are 20 T cell receptor beta chains from one specimen sequenced in a study of T-cell reconstitution after alpha-beta-depleted transplantation in children. Preparing the TCRbeta library involved the use of unique molecular identifiers. TCRdb re-derived calls from the PCR reads in MiXCR, one entry per CDR3 protein. The table records some 520,000 distinct CDR3 sequences, approximately 32% of them present only once. Sequenced material: PBMCs from the stem cell graft donor, taken from the stem cell graft. These receptors were collected from a human donor who donated a stem cell graft to a child with aplastic anemia.

V gene TRBV7-2 combines with J gene TRBJ1-2; the D gene is possibly TRBD1 (6 bases). Trimming cost V 3 bases and J 4 bases, with 12 bases left between them. This CDR3 region has 14 residues. Germline values: CDR1 SGHTA, CDR2 FQGNSA. The DNA for the CDR3 is TGTGCCAGCAGCTTTGAAAGGGGGGGCTATGGCTACACCTTC. Encoded protein: CASSFERGGYGYTF. Full variable domain (outside the CDR3, taken from reference TRBV7-2 and TRBJ1-2): GAGVSQSPSNKVTEKGKDVELRCDPISGHTALYWYRQSLGQGLEFLIYFQGNSAPDKSGLPSDRFSAERTGGSVSTLTIQRTQQEDSAVYLCASSFERGGYGYTFGSGTRLTVV.

CDR3 nucleotides: TGTGCCAGCAGCTTAGTAGGTGGACTCTACACCGGGGAGCTGTTTTTT. It specifies CASSLVGGLYTGELFF. This rearrangement joins TRBV7-2 to TRBJ2-2; D is possibly TRBD2 (5 bases). CDR1 and CDR2 from the germline V gene are SGHTA and FQGNSA. CDR3 size: 16 residues. V was shortened by 1 base and J by 3 bases, with 12 bases between the two germline ends.

The sample holds many counts of this clonotype. The chain recombines TRBV20-1 with TRBJ2-4; 12 nucleotides agree with TRBD2. Germline V lookup: CDR1 DFQATT, CDR2 SNEGSKA (reference sequence). The CDR3 has 19 residues. Losses at the gene ends were 3 bases for V and 1 base for J; bases not matched to a gene: 13. CDR3 in amino acids: CSASRLAGVAQLAKNIQYF. CDR3 sequence (DNA): TGCAGTGCTAGTCGACTAGCGGGAGTAGCTCAATTGGCCAAAAACATTCAGTACTTC.

The chain joins TRBV12-3 or TRBV12-4 to TRBJ1-1, with 8 bases aligning to TRBD1. The CDR3 totals 14 residues. V lost 8 bases and J lost 5; bases outside the gene matches: 10. The CDR3 region is CASQPDRGWTEAFF. CDR3 in DNA: TGTGCCAGCCAACCCGACAGGGGATGGACTGAAGCTTTCTTT.

The chain is built from TRBV6-5 and TRBJ1-5, with no clear D. The CDR3 consists of 17 residues. CDR1 MNHEY and CDR2 SVGAGI come from the germline V gene. V lost 2 bases and J lost 6, with 20 bases in between. The CDR3 sequence: CASSYGVLGETFQPQHF. CDR3 nucleotide sequence: TGTGCCAGCAGTTACGGAGTTTTAGGAGAGACGTTTCAGCCCCAGCATTTT.

CDR3 loop: CASSFAPGDRNNYGYTF. The CDR3 region has the DNA TGTGCCAGCAGCTTCGCCCCGGGGGACAGGAATAACTATGGCTACACCTTC. This sequence joins TRBV6-2 or TRBV6-3 and TRBJ1-2; 8 nucleotides match TRBD1. The CDR3 has 17 amino acids. V was clipped by 6 bases and J by 1 base; unmatched bases: 13. Germline V CDR1 and CDR2: MNHEY, SVGEGT.

The rearrangement links TRBV5-1 to TRBJ2-1; the match to TRBD1 covers 9 bases. Germline V gene data show CDR1 as SGHRS and CDR2 as YFSETQ. The CDR3 runs to 17 residues. V dropped 4 bases and J dropped 5; count of bases not matched to a gene: 13. CDR3 nucleotides: TGCGCCAGCAGCGTTCGACCGGGACAGGGAGGGGACAATGAGCAGTTCTTC. Translating it yields CASSVRPGQGGDNEQFF. Filled out from reference TRBV5-1 and TRBJ2-1, the complete variable domain reads KAGVTQTPRYLIKTRGQQVTLSCSPISGHRSVSWYQQTPGQGLQFLFEYFSETQRNKGNFPGRFSGRQFSNSRSEMNVSTLELGDSALYLCASSVRPGQGGDNEQFFGPGTRLTVL.

This clonotype was picked up a small number of times. This chain uses TRBV5-5 with TRBJ2-5; either TRBD1 or TRBD2 may fit D (6 bases each). V was pared by 7 bases and J by 4 bases, with 17 bases between. The CDR3 consists of 14 residues. The V gene's germline CDR1 is SGHKS and CDR2 YYEKEE (reference sequence). The CDR3 spells CASGGGGGGETQYF. In DNA form, the CDR3 reads TGTGCCAGCGGTGGAGGGGGTGGAGGAGAGACCCAGTACTTC.

This clonotype was counted only a few times. The V call is TRBV24-1, the J call TRBJ2-1; D possibly corresponds to TRBD2 (6 bases). Germline V gene sequence: CDR1 KGHDR, CDR2 SFDVKD. The CDR3 runs 15 residues. V dropped 5 bases and J dropped 0 bases, with 10 bases sitting between them. The CDR3 is CATSGEAGSYNEQFF. CDR3 nucleotide sequence: TGTGCCACCAGTGGGGAGGCGGGCTCCTACAATGAGCAGTTCTTC.

This chain uses TRBV5-1 with TRBJ2-1, with 8 nucleotides matching TRBD1. The length of the CDR3 is 15 residues. Germline values: CDR1 SGHRS, CDR2 YFSETQ. J lost 8 bases, V lost 0 bases, and 7 bases had no gene match. For the CDR3, the DNA is TGCGCCAGCAGCTTGGCGCAGGGGGCGAGGTATGAGCAGTTCTTC. This translates into CASSLAQGARYEQFF. Complete variable domain (other parts from reference TRBV5-1 and TRBJ2-1): KAGVTQTPRYLIKTRGQQVTLSCSPISGHRSVSWYQQTPGQGLQFLFEYFSETQRNKGNFPGRFSGRQFSNSRSEMNVSTLELGDSALYLCASSLAQGARYEQFFGPGTRLTVL.

The chain recombines TRBV7-9 with TRBJ2-5, with D unresolved. Deletions cut 1 base from V and 1 base from J, with 4 bases between. Germline CDR1 SEHNR, CDR2 FQNEAQ (reference sequence). The CDR3 spans 13 residues. The CDR3: CASSLDTQETQYF. The CDR3 coding sequence is TGTGCCAGCAGCTTAGATACCCAAGAGACCCAGTACTTC.

The gene calls are TRBV10-2 and TRBJ2-5; 7 nucleotides agree with TRBD1. The CDR3 sequence is 16 residues long. Unmatched junction bases numbered 6, after V lost 2 bases and J lost 0 bases. Germline lookup yields CDR1 WSHSY and CDR2 SAAADI. The CDR3 region has the DNA TGCGCCAGCAGTGAGGGGGAACAGGGGTACCAAGAGACCCAGTACTTC. The encoded protein is CASSEGEQGYQETQYF.

V gene TRBV5-1 combines with J gene TRBJ2-2; TRBD1 might be the D (6 bases). V dropped 7 bases and J dropped 7 bases, with 8 bases sitting between them. The CDR3 is made up of 11 amino acids. Germline V lookup: CDR1 SGHRS, CDR2 YFSETQ. The CDR3 DNA reads TGCGCCAGCGGGACAAGCGGGGAGCTGTTTTTT. Amino acids: CASGTSGELFF.

This clonotype has just one count. The gene calls are TRBV11-3 and TRBJ2-1; TRBD2 matches at 13 bases. The CDR3 totals 17 residues. CDR1 and CDR2 from the germline V gene are SGHNT and YENEEA. The V gene end was trimmed by 4 bases and the J gene end by 5 bases; junction bases not matched to a gene: 8. The DNA for the CDR3 is TGTGCCAGCAGCTGGGGAGGGACTAGCGGGAACCACAATGAGCAGTTCTTC. The encoded protein is CASSWGGTSGNHNEQFF.

This sequence joins TRBV30 and TRBJ2-4, with TRBD2 as a possible D gene (5 bases). Trimming shortened V by 1 base and J by 1 base, and 11 bases separated the two germline ends. The CDR3 runs 15 residues. In germline, CDR1 is GTSNPN, CDR2 SVGIG (reference sequence). CDR3 nucleotides: TGTGCCTGGAGTGGTGTGAGAGGGGCCAAAAACATTCAGTACTTC. This translates into CAWSGVRGAKNIQYF.

This clonotype was counted between two and nine times. The V gene is TRBV29-1, the J gene TRBJ1-2, with 9 bases fitting TRBD1. This CDR3 has 13 residues. The V gene end was trimmed by 7 bases and the J gene end by 2 bases; junction bases not matched to a gene: 5. Germline values: CDR1 SQVTM, CDR2 ANQGSEA. CDR3: CSAPGQGNYGYTF. The CDR3 DNA sequence: TGCAGCGCCCCGGGACAGGGAAACTATGGCTACACCTTC.

This clonotype was counted between two and nine times. The chain couples TRBV10-3 to TRBJ2-1; D is unclear. CDR3 length: 12 residues. V lost 3 bases and J lost 6, with 6 bases in between. Germline values: CDR1 ENHRY, CDR2 SYGVKD. CDR3 in DNA: TGTGCCATCAGTGAATCGTCCAATGAGCAGTTCTTC. This sequence encodes CAISESSNEQFF.

This clonotype came up a few times. V and J are TRBV9 and TRBJ2-7; D not resolved. The V end was cut by 0 bases, the J end by 0 bases, with 7 bases between. From germline, CDR1 is SGDLS and CDR2 YYNGEE. This CDR3 spans 14 amino acids. CDR3 in amino acids: CASSVGMSSYEQYF. In DNA, the CDR3 is TGTGCCAGCAGCGTAGGGATGAGCTCCTACGAGCAGTACTTC.

This chain links TRBV29-1 with TRBJ1-3; 7 bases are shared with TRBD1. The ends lost 4 bases at V and 2 bases at J; junction bases unmatched: 8. CDR1 is SQVTM, CDR2 ANQGSEA, per germline. The CDR3 has 15 residues. The CDR3 nucleotides are TGCAGCGTTGGGACCACAGGGGCGACTGGAAACACCATATATTTT. It codes for CSVGTTGATGNTIYF.

This clonotype turned up a few times. This chain connects TRBV29-1 to TRBJ1-1; D gene uncertain. CDR3 length equals 12 residues. V lost 7 bases, J lost 6 bases, and 15 bases lay in between. Germline assignment: CDR1 SQVTM and CDR2 ANQGSEA. The CDR3 nucleotides read TGCAGCGCCCCCAGCGAATCCCCTGAAGCTTTCTTT. Protein sequence: CSAPSESPEAFF.